This passage covers 29 T cell receptor beta chains from one sample sequenced in a study of blood T cell repertoires in COVID-19. The data were produced by immunoSEQ multiplex PCR, yet TCRdb's version contains in-frame clones alone and is incomplete. The data contain 150,000 to 200,000 clones, approximately 91% of them seen just once; the ten biggest clones take up roughly 2%. The sequenced sample consisted of peripheral blood. These receptors all come from a man aged 18-30 years with acute or convalescent COVID-19.

This chain links TRBV6-1 with TRBJ1-4; 8 bases are shared with TRBD1. Germline V gene sequence: CDR1 MNHNS, CDR2 SASEGT. The CDR3 runs 14 residues. V lost 3 bases and J lost 8; bases outside the gene matches: 5. In DNA form, the CDR3 reads TGTGCCAGCAGTGACGGACAGGGTCGGGAAAAACTGTTTTTT. This sequence encodes CASSDGQGREKLFF.

CDR3 nucleotides: TGTGCCAGCAGTGAAACAGGGAATTGGCACTATGGCTACACCTTC. Translated, it gives CASSETGNWHYGYTF. V is TRBV6-1 and J is TRBJ1-2; TRBD1 is a possible D gene (6 bases). V was pared by 2 bases and J by 3 bases, with 13 bases between. CDR3 length: 15 residues. Germline V CDR1 and CDR2: MNHNS, SASEGT.

The rearrangement uses TRBV6-1 and TRBJ2-4; tentative D call: TRBD2 (7 bases). This CDR3 comprises 17 residues. Looked up from germline, CDR1 is MNHNS and CDR2 is SASEGT. Trimming left V 0 bases short and J 5 bases short, with 17 bases between. The CDR3 bases are TGTGCCAGCAGTGAAGCGAAGGGGGGGGCCGTCGAAAACATTCAGTACTTC. Its translation is CASSEAKGGAVENIQYF.

Here the CDR3 reads CASSQSRGFIAGANVLTF. For the CDR3, the DNA is TGTGCCAGCAGCCAGAGTCGGGGATTTATTGCTGGGGCCAACGTCCTGACTTTC. The chain recombines TRBV3-1 (or the pseudogene TRBV3-2) with TRBJ2-6, with D tentatively TRBD2 (5 bases). Looked up from germline, CDR1 is LGHDT and CDR2 is YNNKEL (reference sequence). The CDR3 loop spans 18 amino acids. Between the trimmed V and J ends, which lost 3 bases and 2 bases, there was a span of 17 bases.

This clone was recorded a few times. The V call is TRBV11-2, the J call TRBJ1-1; unclear D gene. The CDR3 totals 15 residues. Germline V gene sequence: CDR1 SGHAT, CDR2 FQNNGV. Trimming took off 3 bases at V and 3 bases at J, with 14 bases between the two ends. CDR3: CASSFGGFGDTEAFF. The CDR3 coding sequence is TGTGCCAGCAGCTTTGGCGGGTTCGGGGACACTGAAGCTTTCTTT.

CDR3 sequence reads: CASRGGFYEQYF. Written as DNA, the CDR3 is TGTGCCAGCAGAGGCGGGTTCTACGAGCAGTACTTC. This chain uses TRBV12-3 or TRBV12-4 with TRBJ2-7, with a tentative D call TRBD2 (5 bases). Deletions cut 6 bases from V and 3 bases from J, with 9 bases between. The CDR3 runs 12 residues.

The chain employs TRBV9 and TRBJ1-1; 7 nucleotides line up with TRBD1. J lost 6 bases, V lost 2 bases, and 4 bases had no gene match. The CDR3 is 13 residues long. CDR1 and CDR2 (germline): SGDLS, YYNGEE. The CDR3 spells CASSVRTGPEAFF. The CDR3 coding sequence is TGTGCCAGCAGCGTCCGGACAGGACCTGAAGCTTTCTTT.

The chain has TRBV24-1 and TRBJ1-1; the D gene is possibly TRBD1 (5 bases). V lost 7 bases and J 0 bases, leaving 5 bases between the germline ends. The CDR3 sequence is 12 residues long. The germline V gene encodes CDR1 KGHDR and CDR2 SFDVKD. The CDR3 sequence is CATRGVNTEAFF. The CDR3 DNA is TGTGCCACCAGAGGGGTGAACACTGAAGCTTTCTTT.

The V call is TRBV15, the J call TRBJ2-3; 8 bases map to TRBD2. The CDR3 sequence is 17 residues long. The germline V gene has CDR1 LNHNV and CDR2 YYDKDF (reference sequence). V was clipped by 1 base and J by 0 bases; unmatched bases: 6. This CDR3 reads CATSRAQLAASTDTQYF. CDR3 DNA sequence: TGTGCCACCAGCAGAGCCCAACTAGCGGCGAGCACAGATACGCAGTATTTT.

The rearrangement joins TRBV10-2 to TRBJ1-2; perhaps TRBD1 as D (5 bases). This CDR3 has 12 residues. V was clipped by 2 bases and J by 8 bases, with 9 bases between them. The germline CDR1 and CDR2 sequences are WSHSY and SAAADI. CDR3 in amino acids: CASSEGAQGYTF. CDR3 nucleotide sequence: TGCGCCAGCAGTGAGGGGGCGCAAGGCTACACCTTC.

The chain carries TRBV5-1 and TRBJ2-5; D is possibly TRBD1 (6 bases). V was pared by 1 base and J by 2 bases, with 15 bases between. The CDR3 totals 16 residues. CDR1 and CDR2 from the germline V gene are SGHRS and YFSETQ. This CDR3 reads CASSLFLGAPQETQYF. DNA of the CDR3: TGCGCCAGCAGCTTGTTTTTGGGGGCTCCTCAAGAGACCCAGTACTTC.

The genes are TRBV11-2 and TRBJ2-4; unclear D gene. V lost 5 bases and J lost 10, with 18 bases in between. The length of the CDR3 is 14 residues. Germline lookup yields CDR1 SGHAT and CDR2 FQNNGV. The CDR3 DNA reads TGTGCCAGCAGCCCTTTAGTTGGGCTGATGATTCAGTACTTC. Encoded protein: CASSPLVGLMIQYF.

This chain links TRBV24-1 with TRBJ1-4; D gene uncertain. CDR1 and CDR2 from the germline V gene are KGHDR and SFDVKD. V shed 2 bases and J shed 4 bases, with 10 bases lying between them. This CDR3 is 15 amino acids long. CDR3 DNA sequence: TGTGCCACCAGTGATTCCGGTGGAGGTAATGAAAAACTGTTTTTT. Translation gives CATSDSGGGNEKLFF.

The V call is TRBV25-1, the J call TRBJ1-6; 7 bases match TRBD1. Germline CDR1 reads MGHDK; CDR2 reads SYGVNS. This CDR3 has 13 amino acids. The V segment lost 6 bases and the J segment 9 bases; nucleotides outside the gene matches: 5. CDR3 region: CASRGTVGSPLHF. CDR3 nucleotides: TGTGCCAGCAGAGGGACAGTGGGTTCACCCCTCCACTTT.

This clone was detected once. The chain carries TRBV7-9 and TRBJ1-5; TRBD1 agrees at 10 bases. Germline V gene lookup returns CDR1 SEHNR and CDR2 FQNEAQ (reference sequence). Germline trimming cut 6 bases from V and 7 bases from J; bases unmatched to any gene: 6. The length of the CDR3 is 14 residues. The CDR3 sequence: CASSWDRGEQPQHF. CDR3 DNA sequence: TGTGCCAGCAGTTGGGACAGGGGAGAACAGCCCCAGCATTTT.

The J gene is TRBJ1-3, the V gene TRBV7-2, with D uncertain. The CDR3 has 14 amino acids. Germline values: CDR1 SGHTA, CDR2 FQGNSA. Trimming left V 5 bases short and J 0 bases short, with 8 bases between. CDR3 sequence reads: CASSREASGNTIYF. The CDR3 bases are TGTGCCAGCAGCCGGGAGGCCTCTGGAAACACCATATATTTT.

V is TRBV10-1 and J is TRBJ1-4; D is unresolved. V gave up 5 bases and J gave up 8 bases, with 18 bases separating them. The CDR3 consists of 15 residues. The germline CDR1 and CDR2 sequences are WNHNN and SYGVQD (reference sequence). CDR3 bases: TGCGCCAGCAGTTCTTCAACACCACAGAGCGAAAAACTGTTTTTT. This encodes CASSSSTPQSEKLFF.

The chain employs TRBV6-6 and TRBJ1-2, with D perhaps TRBD1 (5 bases). The CDR3 length is 15 residues. Germline V CDR1 and CDR2: MNHNY, SVGAGI (reference sequence). The germline V and J ends were trimmed by 2 bases and 3 bases, with 13 bases remaining between them. The CDR3 spells CASSYRGGTDYGYTF. Written as DNA, the CDR3 is TGTGCCAGCAGTTACCGGGGGGGAACAGACTATGGCTACACCTTC.

The gene calls are TRBV7-9 and TRBJ1-2, with D possibly matching TRBD1 (5 bases). V lost 5 bases and J lost 4, with 20 bases in between. CDR1 and CDR2 (germline): SEHNR, FQNEAQ (reference sequence). The CDR3 is 16 residues long. The CDR3 region is CASSLAQVSGLYGYTF. Here the CDR3 DNA reads TGTGCCAGCAGCCTGGCACAGGTGAGTGGTCTCTATGGCTACACCTTC.

This clone has only a few counts. The chain links TRBV6-1 to TRBJ1-4; perhaps TRBD1 as D (6 bases). Trimming stripped 0 bases from V and 5 bases from J, with 13 bases between. The CDR3 length is 16 residues. CDR1 MNHNS and CDR2 SASEGT come from the germline V gene. The CDR3 DNA follows: TGTGCCAGCAGTGAAGCAAGGACAGTGTCGAATGAAAAACTGTTTTTT. Protein: CASSEARTVSNEKLFF.

The rearrangement joins TRBV2 to TRBJ2-7, with 13 nucleotides matching TRBD2. CDR1 and CDR2 (germline): SNHLY, FYNNEI. With 6 bases clipped from V and 2 bases from J, the junction kept 1 base outside the gene matches. The CDR3 loop spans 14 amino acids. As DNA, the CDR3 is TGTGCCAGCAGAGGGACTAGCGGGACCTACGAGCAGTACTTC. Translated, it gives CASRGTSGTYEQYF.

The rearrangement uses TRBV29-1 and TRBJ2-1, with 9 bases aligning to TRBD2. In germline, CDR1 is SQVTM, CDR2 ANQGSEA. V trimming: 4 bases; J trimming: 0 bases; junction bases outside the gene matches: 13. This CDR3 has 18 amino acids. CDR3 loop: CSVAGTSPISSSYNEQFF. The CDR3 DNA sequence: TGCAGCGTTGCGGGGACTAGCCCAATCTCCAGCTCCTACAATGAGCAGTTCTTC.

CDR3 region: CASGPHGGNTEAFF. The CDR3 bases are TGTGCCAGTGGTCCTCACGGGGGAAACACTGAAGCTTTCTTT. The rearrangement uses TRBV6-5 and TRBJ1-1, with D perhaps matching TRBD1 (5 bases). This CDR3 has 14 amino acids. In germline, CDR1 is MNHEY, CDR2 SVGAGI. Trimming took off 9 bases at V and 2 bases at J, with 16 bases between the two ends.

The V and J genes are TRBV4-1 and TRBJ1-1; perhaps TRBD1 as D (5 bases). CDR1 is MGHRA, CDR2 YSYEKL, per germline. This CDR3 is built from 15 residues. V lost 3 bases to trimming and J lost 2 bases, with 13 bases between them. CDR3 bases: TGCGCCAGCAGCCAGATCCGGGACTTAAACACTGAAGCTTTCTTT. Translating it yields CASSQIRDLNTEAFF.

The genes are TRBV7-2 and TRBJ1-2; D perhaps matches TRBD1 (6 bases). The V gene's germline CDR1 is SGHTA and CDR2 FQGNSA. V shed 8 bases and J shed 8 bases, with 12 bases lying between them. The CDR3 has 11 residues. Here the CDR3 reads CASPQGGGYTF. CDR3 coding DNA: TGTGCCAGCCCACAGGGAGGGGGCTACACCTTC.

The chain uses TRBV9 and TRBJ1-1, with D perhaps matching TRBD1 (5 bases). Trimming left V 6 bases short and J 7 bases short, with 22 bases between. Germline CDR1 is SGDLS and CDR2 is YYNGEE. This CDR3 region has 15 residues. Here the CDR3 reads CASTSYRGVGGEAFF. The CDR3 nucleotides read TGTGCCAGCACTTCATATCGGGGGGTAGGTGGTGAAGCTTTCTTT.

Only one count was recorded for this clone. The CDR3 sequence: CASSRTLEETQYF. The CDR3 nucleotides are TGTGCCAGCTCGCGAACGCTAGAAGAGACCCAGTACTTC. This rearrangement joins TRBV18 to TRBJ2-5; D is undetermined. The CDR3 is made up of 13 amino acids. Trimming removed 6 bases at V and 3 bases at J, with 11 bases between. Per the germline V gene, CDR1 is KGHSH and CDR2 is LQKENI.

CDR3 DNA: TGTGCCAGCAGTTTTCGGTCATCCTATGGCTACACCTTC. It encodes CASSFRSSYGYTF. This chain joins TRBV12-3 or TRBV12-4 and TRBJ1-2; D is uncertain. V dropped 3 bases and J dropped 4 bases, with 9 bases sitting between them. This CDR3 spans 13 amino acids.

This chain uses TRBV27 with TRBJ2-1, with 7 nucleotides matching TRBD2. This CDR3 contains 15 residues. V trimming: 4 bases; J trimming: 0 bases; junction bases outside the gene matches: 3. The germline V gene has CDR1 MNHEY and CDR2 SMNVEV (reference sequence). This CDR3 is CASSSGTNSYNEQFF. The CDR3 region has the DNA TGTGCCAGCAGTTCCGGGACTAACTCCTACAATGAGCAGTTCTTC.